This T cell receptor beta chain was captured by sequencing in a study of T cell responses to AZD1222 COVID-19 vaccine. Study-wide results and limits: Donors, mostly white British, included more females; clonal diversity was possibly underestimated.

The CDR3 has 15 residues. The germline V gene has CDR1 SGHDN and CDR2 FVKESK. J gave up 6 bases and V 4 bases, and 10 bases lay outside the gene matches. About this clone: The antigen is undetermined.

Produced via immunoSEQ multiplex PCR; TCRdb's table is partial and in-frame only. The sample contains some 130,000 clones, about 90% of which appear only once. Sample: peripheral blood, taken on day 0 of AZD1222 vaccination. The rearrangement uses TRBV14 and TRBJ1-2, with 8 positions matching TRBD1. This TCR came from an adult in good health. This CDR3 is CASSRTGTGDNGYTF. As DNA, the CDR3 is TGTGCCAGCAGCCGTACGGGGACAGGAGACAATGGCTACACCTTC.